This T cell receptor beta chain came from a study of shared clonotypes between healthy human individuals. In regard to this clone: Its specificity is unknown. The sample has other DNA sequences that encode this CDR3 too.

Libraries were prepared by immunoSEQ multiplex PCR; TCRdb keeps only in-frame clonotypes and omits some of them. This sample has over 950,000 clones, with 70% to 80% found just once. V gave up 4 bases and J gave up 3 bases; unmatched junction bases: 2. CDR1 is MDHEN, CDR2 SYDVKM, per germline. The CDR3 extends over 13 amino acids. Whole-study results and caveats: Generation probabilities were higher for clonotypes shared across all four sorted-subset donors than for unshared ones.

The sample taken for sequencing was memory CD4+ T cells from PBMCs. Indicated subset: CD45RA-negative fraction. This clonotype was sampled from a man between 18 and 35 years old in good health. Some clones in this sample may be carry-over from other donors' samples. The V gene is TRBV28, the J gene TRBJ1-2, with TRBD1 identical over 7 bases. The CDR3 DNA reads TGTGCCAGCAGTTCCGGGACAGACTATGGCTACACCTTC. This gives the protein CASSSGTDYGYTF.